The T cell receptor (beta chain) described here comes from a study of T cell repertoires in cytomegalovirus infection. Study context: Signatures in public TCR beta sequences pointed to both CMV infection and matching HLA type.

Germline V gene sequence: CDR1 MGHDK, CDR2 SYGVNS. The CDR3 is made up of 13 amino acids. The ends were cut back, 2 bases at V and 5 bases at J, with 10 bases in the middle. TCRdb fed the reads into MiXCR, producing one record per CDR3 protein. The profile covers some 940,000 distinct CDR3 sequences, with about a third appearing a single time and over 12% taken by the ten largest. Overall study findings and caveats: HLA-C-restricted CMV-specific TCR beta clonotypes were dominant in the ex vivo response. CMV carriers having the relevant HLA were flagged by cumulative public TCR beta family frequency.

This clonotype was seen a few times. The antigen remains unidentified. The sequenced sample was cultured CD8+ T cells from PBMCs, obtained from culture after CMV antigen stimulation. The sequence came from a human donor in good health (CMV status not recorded). Some clones in this sample may be carry-over from other donors' samples. The chain uses TRBV25-1 and TRBJ2-7, with D perhaps matching TRBD2 (5 bases). CDR3 bases: TGTGCCAGCAGTGAACGACCCGGGGACGAGCAGTACTTC. Its protein product is CASSERPGDEQYF.